This passage covers 10 T cell receptor beta chains from one sample sequenced in a study of identical twins. One entry per CDR3 protein results from TCRdb running MiXCR on the 5' RACE reads. This repertoire shows about 390,000 distinct CDR3 sequences, 9% found once; its top ten account for 8% to 10%. Sequenced material: naive T cells sorted from blood. These receptor sequences come from a woman aged 45 to 65 in good health.

This clonotype was counted at least ten times. J is TRBJ1-5 and V is TRBV12-3 or TRBV12-4; tentative D call: TRBD1 (6 bases). V was clipped by 7 bases and J by 6 bases, with 13 bases between them. The CDR3 is made up of 13 amino acids. In nucleotides, the CDR3 is TGTGCCAGCACCACCGGAGGGGGTCAGCCCCAGCATTTT. Translated: CASTTGGGQPQHF.

This clonotype was seen ten or more times. The CDR3 is CASSFGTSGRKSYNEQFF. In nucleotides, the CDR3 is TGTGCCAGCAGCTTTGGGACTAGCGGGAGGAAATCCTACAATGAGCAGTTCTTC. The chain links TRBV11-2 to TRBJ2-1; 15 nucleotides line up with TRBD2. Trimming at V came to 3 bases and at J to 1 base, leaving 4 bases not matched to a gene. CDR3 length: 18 residues. Germline CDR1 is SGHAT and CDR2 is FQNNGV.

This clonotype was counted only a few times. The chain has TRBV7-9 and TRBJ1-1; the D gene is possibly TRBD1 (5 bases). Germline V gene lookup returns CDR1 SEHNR and CDR2 FQNEAQ (reference sequence). Between the trimmed V and J ends, which lost 5 bases and 1 base, there was a span of 14 bases. This CDR3 has 15 amino acids. The CDR3 DNA is TGTGCCAGCAGCCCGGTAGGGGCCTCGAACACTGAAGCTTTCTTT. Encoded protein: CASSPVGASNTEAFF.

The rearrangement links TRBV10-3 to TRBJ2-1; perhaps TRBD1 as D (5 bases). Trimming stripped 11 bases from V and 7 bases from J, with 18 bases between. This CDR3 spans 13 amino acids. Germline V CDR1 and CDR2: ENHRY, SYGVKD. The CDR3 nucleotides are TGTGCCTCAGCGCCAGCAGGGCGGAATGAGCAGTTCTTC. Translation gives CASAPAGRNEQFF.

This clonotype has at least ten counts. This chain connects TRBV27 to TRBJ2-2; D is unclear. V dropped 2 bases and J dropped 2 bases, with 9 bases sitting between them. CDR1 and CDR2 from the germline V gene are MNHEY and SMNVEV (reference sequence). The length of the CDR3 is 15 residues. This CDR3 is CASSLDWVNTGELFF. CDR3 sequence (DNA): TGTGCCAGCAGTTTAGACTGGGTAAACACCGGGGAGCTGTTTTTT.

The V and J genes are TRBV5-1 and TRBJ1-4, with a weak D call TRBD1 (6 bases). This CDR3 region has 14 residues. V was cut by 5 bases and J by 7 bases, with 15 bases left in between. Germline V gene sequence: CDR1 SGHRS, CDR2 YFSETQ. CDR3 DNA: TGCGCCAGCAGTCGCGGCGGGGGGGCTGAAAAACTGTTTTTT. Its protein is CASSRGGGAEKLFF.

CDR3 nucleotide sequence: TGTGCCAGCAGCTTCATCGGGACTAGCGGGAGTAGAAACATTCAGTACTTC. Translation: CASSFIGTSGSRNIQYF. The chain links TRBV3-1 to TRBJ2-4; 14 positions match TRBD2. The germline V gene has CDR1 LGHDT and CDR2 YNNKEL (reference sequence). The CDR3 loop spans 17 amino acids. V lost 5 bases to trimming and J lost 6 bases; unmatched junction nucleotides: 9.

This clonotype was seen more than once but under ten times. The rearrangement links TRBV7-9 to TRBJ2-5; 12 nucleotides match TRBD1. Losses at the gene ends were 2 bases for V and 3 bases for J; bases not matched to a gene: 16. CDR1 and CDR2 from the germline V gene are SEHNR and FQNEAQ (reference sequence). This CDR3 has 20 residues. The CDR3 loop reads CASSLWTGTGGGEGKETQYF. CDR3 in DNA: TGTGCCAGCAGCTTATGGACCGGGACAGGGGGCGGGGAAGGGAAAGAGACCCAGTACTTC. The full variable domain, its missing parts supplied by reference TRBV7-9 and TRBJ2-5, is DTGVSQNPRHKITKRGQNVTFRCDPISEHNRLYWYRQTLGQGPEFLTYFQNEAQLEKSRLLSDRFSAERPKGSFSTLEIQRTEQGDSAMYLCASSLWTGTGGGEGKETQYFGPGTRLLVL.

This chain uses TRBV20-1 with TRBJ2-5; D is possibly TRBD2 (7 bases). The V end lost 6 bases, the J end lost 7 bases, and 18 bases lay between the germline ends. Germline V lookup: CDR1 DFQATT, CDR2 SNEGSKA (reference sequence). This CDR3 is 13 amino acids long. The CDR3 DNA is TGCAGTGCCGGGACTACTGCACAGGGGACCCAGTACTTC. Residues: CSAGTTAQGTQYF.

In nucleotides, the CDR3 is TGCGCCAGCAGCTTGGACCAGGGAAGATCTCGGGGCTACACCTTC. Protein product: CASSLDQGRSRGYTF. V is TRBV5-1 and J is TRBJ1-2; D perhaps matches TRBD1 (5 bases). The length of the CDR3 is 15 residues. The germline V gene has CDR1 SGHRS and CDR2 YFSETQ. Trimming stripped 0 bases from V and 8 bases from J, with 17 bases between. Together with reference TRBV5-1 and TRBJ1-2, the CDR3 gives the full variable domain: KAGVTQTPRYLIKTRGQQVTLSCSPISGHRSVSWYQQTPGQGLQFLFEYFSETQRNKGNFPGRFSGRQFSNSRSEMNVSTLELGDSALYLCASSLDQGRSRGYTFGSGTRLTVV.